This T cell receptor beta chain was sequenced in a study of beta chain features in type 1 diabetes. The junction had 8 bases not matched to a gene; V was cut back by 5 bases and J by 6 bases. In germline, CDR1 is SGHTA, CDR2 FQGNSA. This CDR3 is 15 amino acids long. Only a few counts were recorded for this clone. Its cognate antigen is unknown. Expressed TCRB transcripts were sequenced because the entire RNA isolate underwent reverse transcription. Reads from naive, central memory and regulatory T cell samples averaged roughly 3.8 million. TCRdb's copy holds only in-frame clones and misses some; the assay was immunoSEQ multiplex PCR. Counted here are about 370,000 clones, around 10% occurring once; the ten biggest clones make up about 0.6%. Study outcomes and limitations: Significant though moderate, a shortening of TCRB CDR3s appeared in all four CD4+ subsets of Type 1 diabetes patients.

Markers CD45RO/CCR7/CD25/CD127/CD95/CD27 served to sort CD4+ naive, central memory, regulatory and stem cell-like memory cells. The V and J genes are TRBV7-2 and TRBJ2-1; TRBD2 matches 9 bases. This clonotype originated in a man aged 30-40 years with type 1 diabetes. Sequencing input: central memory CD4+ T cells from blood. The CDR3 nucleotides read TGTGCCAGCAGCCATACTAGCGGGCCCGGCAATGAGCAGTTCTTC. Protein: CASSHTSGPGNEQFF.